The TCR beta chain described here comes from a study of blood T cell repertoires in COVID-19. In the study's own analysis: From reference gene primer amplification, estimates of nucleated cell counts were derived. Here immunoSEQ multiplex PCR was the method, and the copy in TCRdb shows in-frame clones only, minus some. V and J calls and clone size follow that table, whereas D and trimming were derived from the DNA. The sample has about 480,000 clones; around nine tenths are singletons. Self-reported history from a screening survey and questionnaire set each donor's cohort. Two consecutive negative NP/OP PCR tests, clearance, or resolved symptoms defined Cohort 3 recovery. With 6 bases clipped from V and 1 base from J, the junction kept 6 bases outside the gene matches. Germline lookup yields CDR1 SNHLY and CDR2 FYNNEI. This CDR3 spans 15 amino acids.

This TCR was sampled from a woman between 40 and 50 years old who had recovered from COVID-19. V usage is TRBV2 and J usage is TRBJ1-5; 7 bases line up with TRBD1. The sample taken for sequencing was PBMCs or T cells enriched from blood (not recorded which). The CDR3 spells CASRDRTGSNQPQHF. The CDR3, as DNA: TGTGCCAGCAGGGATAGGACAGGAAGCAATCAGCCCCAGCATTTT.